The clone carrying this T cell receptor beta chain has only a few counts. Its antigen remains unknown. V was trimmed by 1 base and J by 2 bases, leaving 15 bases between them. There are 17 residues in the CDR3. Per germline, CDR1 SGHAT and CDR2 FQNNGV. The use of genomic DNA as template underpinned the TCR beta VDJ and CDR3 profiling. TCRdb reprocessed the reads with MiXCR, giving one entry per CDR3 protein. The table lists approximately 380,000 distinct CDR3 sequences, 55% to 75% of them singletons. The data belong to a study of CD8+CD57+ T cells in acquired aplastic anemia. Study in general: The average for DNA from sorted CD4+ and CD8+ cells was roughly 3 ug.

Study-wide results and limits: Patients versus controls showed no significant CD8+ Simpson's diversity difference. Overlap between patients and controls comprised 25 to 30 CD8+ CDR3 sequences.

The chain is built from TRBV11-2 and TRBJ1-3; D is unclear. The sequence was obtained from a human donor in good health, serving as a control. The sequencing input was sorted CD4+, CD8+, or CD8+CD57+ T cells (not recorded which) from PBMCs. The CDR3: CASSLAFFPAAGNTIYF. In DNA, the CDR3 is TGTGCCAGCAGCTTAGCTTTTTTTCCGGCAGCTGGAAACACCATATATTTT.